This note documents a single T cell receptor (beta chain) sequence. What it binds is not known. The sample originates from a study of T cell repertoires in cytomegalovirus infection. Study-wide context: Both recently identified HLA-C-restricted and well-studied HLA-B-restricted CMV epitopes were used in the study. Based on public TCR beta signatures, there were indications of CMV infection and of a matching HLA type.

Using its own MiXCR run on the reads, TCRdb lists one record per CDR3 protein. The sample has fewer than 60,000 distinct CDR3 sequences, roughly a fifth seen once. Study-level findings and limits: HLA-C-restricted, CMV-specific TCR beta clonotypes were dominant ex vivo.

Germline CDR1 MNHEY, CDR2 SVGAGI. V lost 2 bases to trimming and J lost 10 bases; unmatched junction nucleotides: 5. The CDR3 extends over 14 amino acids. The rearrangement links TRBV6-5 to TRBJ1-6; 7 nucleotides agree with TRBD1. The sample here was CD8+ T cells from cultured PBMCs, taken from culture after CMV antigen stimulation. The source of this sequence is a human donor in good health (CMV status not recorded). Some clones in this sample may be carry-over from other donors' samples. CDR3 DNA: TGTGCCAGCAGTTACGACAGGGTGATGTCACCCCTCCACTTT. Translating it yields CASSYDRVMSPLHF.